The 23 T cell receptor beta chains in this list originate from one sample, sequenced in a study of cytomegalovirus exposure and HLA in healthy donors. PCR primers comprised 60 Vbeta and 13 Jbeta primers. Using immunoSEQ multiplex PCR, the repertoire was profiled, and TCRdb retains in-frame clones only, with some absent. The sample has roughly 100,000 clones; under 80% are singletons. The sample consisted of PBMCs. The receptor source for this set is a woman aged 40 to 49 in good health and CMV-seropositive.

The chain recombines TRBV28 with TRBJ2-7; TRBD1 is a possible D gene (5 bases). V was pared by 1 base and J by 3 bases, with 10 bases between. CDR1 and CDR2 (germline): MDHEN, SYDVKM. This CDR3 is 14 amino acids long. The CDR3: CASSLLSGNYEQYF. In nucleotides, the CDR3 is TGTGCCAGCAGTTTATTATCAGGGAACTACGAGCAGTACTTC.

The V call is TRBV4-1, the J call TRBJ2-1, with D possibly matching TRBD2 (6 bases). The CDR3 length is 14 residues. V was pared by 3 bases and J by 10 bases, with 16 bases between. Germline V CDR1 and CDR2: MGHRA, YSYEKL. CDR3 nucleotides: TGCGCCAGCAGCCAGCCAAGGCGGGGCCCCGAGCAGTTCTTC. It yields the protein CASSQPRRGPEQFF.

The chain is built from TRBV15 and TRBJ2-5; D gene unclear. The V end was cut by 5 bases, the J end by 4 bases, with 8 bases between. The CDR3 has 12 residues. Per germline, CDR1 LNHNV and CDR2 YYDKDF (reference sequence). CDR3 in amino acids: CATSVDRETQYF. CDR3 DNA sequence: TGTGCCACCAGCGTCGATAGAGAGACCCAGTACTTC.

This clone was seen a few times. The J gene is TRBJ2-5, the V gene TRBV11-2, with 8 bases identical to TRBD2. The J call may not be correct, given that the DNA end is closer to TRBJ2-7. CDR3 length: 16 amino acids. Germline V gene sequence: CDR1 SGHAT, CDR2 FQNNGV. The CDR3, as DNA: TGTGCCAGCAGCTTAGTGTCCGGGGGGGCCAGTTACGAGCAGTACTTC. It is translated as CASSLVSGGASYEQYF.

CDR3 sequence reads: CASSIHRGGTYEQYF. The DNA of the CDR3 is TGTGCCAGCTCTATCCACAGGGGGGGGACGTACGAGCAGTACTTC. The chain uses TRBV28 and TRBJ2-5, with a weak D call TRBD1 (8 bases). The DNA end favors TRBJ2-7, so the J call may be wrong. The CDR3 has 15 amino acids. Per the germline V gene, CDR1 is MDHEN and CDR2 is SYDVKM.

This chain joins TRBV28 and TRBJ2-2; 9 bases line up with TRBD2. Unmatched junction bases numbered 4, after V lost 2 bases and J lost 0 bases. Germline CDR1 reads MDHEN; CDR2 reads SYDVKM. The CDR3 spans 17 residues. The CDR3 DNA sequence: TGTGCCAGCAGTTTAGTGCTAGCGGGACCGAACACCGGGGAGCTGTTTTTT. Translated: CASSLVLAGPNTGELFF. Complete variable domain (other parts from reference TRBV28 and TRBJ2-2): DVKVTQSSRYLVKRTGEKVFLECVQDMDHENMFWYRQDPGLGLRLIYFSYDVKMKEKGDIPEGYSVSREKKERFSLILESASTNQTSMYLCASSLVLAGPNTGELFFGEGSRLTVL.

CDR3 sequence (DNA): TGTGCCAGCAATTCCCCGTGGGGGGTCGGCTACACCTTC. Translating gives CASNSPWGVGYTF. The chain is built from TRBV28 and TRBJ1-2; D is possibly TRBD1 (5 bases). Germline CDR1 reads MDHEN; CDR2 reads SYDVKM. Trimming left V 7 bases short and J 8 bases short, with 17 bases between. There are 13 residues in the CDR3.

The rearrangement joins TRBV7-8 to TRBJ2-7; the match to TRBD2 covers 10 bases. The junction had 2 bases not matched to a gene; V was cut back by 1 base and J by 2 bases. This CDR3 spans 15 amino acids. Germline V CDR1 and CDR2: SGHVS, FQNEAQ. Here the CDR3 DNA reads TGTGCCAGCAGCTTAGTACTAGCGGGAACCTACGAGCAGTACTTC. The encoded protein is CASSLVLAGTYEQYF.

This clone was counted a single time. A junction boundary mismatches the germline segment, possibly from a read error. The genes are TRBV7-9 and TRBJ1-2; D unclear. Per germline, CDR1 SEHNR and CDR2 FQNEAQ (reference sequence). This CDR3 spans 16 amino acids. CDR3 coding DNA: TGTTCCAGCAGCCTCAACGCCGGGGATATCAGCTATGGCTACACCTTC. Translated: CSSSLNAGDISYGYTF. The entire variable domain, with the rest obtained from reference TRBV7-9 and TRBJ1-2, is as follows: DTGVSQNPRHKITKRGQNVTFRCDPISEHNRLYWYRQTLGQGPEFLTYFQNEAQLEKSRLLSDRFSAERPKGSFSTLEIQRTEQGDSAMYLCSSSLNAGDISYGYTFGSGTRLTVV.

The chain joins TRBV4-3 to TRBJ1-1; D is uncertain. Trimming removed 2 bases at V and 0 bases at J, with 10 bases between. This CDR3 region has 15 residues. Per the germline V gene, CDR1 is LGHNA and CDR2 is YSLEER. This CDR3 is CASSQLQYMNTEAFF. The CDR3, as DNA: TGCGCCAGCAGCCAATTGCAATACATGAACACTGAAGCTTTCTTT.

The gene calls are TRBV7-9 and TRBJ1-2; the D is unclear. The CDR3 totals 13 residues. Germline assignment: CDR1 SEHNR and CDR2 FQNEAQ (reference sequence). Trimming stripped 2 bases from V and 8 bases from J, with 12 bases between. CDR3 in amino acids: CASSLTRPRGYTF. The CDR3 coding sequence is TGTGCCAGCAGCTTAACACGGCCGAGGGGCTACACCTTC.

This chain uses TRBV27 with TRBJ1-5; TRBD1 might be the D (5 bases). V was shortened by 11 bases and J by 6 bases, with 20 bases between the two germline ends. CDR3 length: 14 amino acids. Per the germline V gene, CDR1 is MNHEY and CDR2 is SMNVEV (reference sequence). The CDR3 coding sequence is TGTGCCTCTCCCCCCGGGGGGGACGGTCAGCCCCAGCATTTT. Amino acid sequence: CASPPGGDGQPQHF.

In its sample, this clone was seen a few times. The chain has TRBV10-1 and TRBJ2-5, with D possibly TRBD2 on 7 matching bases. Per the germline V gene, CDR1 is WNHNN and CDR2 is SYGVQD (reference sequence). V lost 6 bases to trimming and J lost 5 bases, with 13 bases between them. The CDR3 loop spans 13 amino acids. CDR3 sequence: CASSRGGGETQYF. The CDR3 region has the DNA TGCGCCAGCAGCCGGGGAGGGGGTGAGACCCAGTACTTC.

The V gene is TRBV5-6, the J gene TRBJ1-1, with 8 bases lining up with TRBD1. Germline values: CDR1 SGHDT, CDR2 YYEEEE. V gave up 5 bases and J gave up 6 bases; unmatched junction bases: 9. CDR3 length equals 14 residues. The CDR3 here is CASRSTGASPEAFF. CDR3 nucleotides: TGTGCCAGCAGATCGACAGGGGCGTCGCCTGAAGCTTTCTTT.

In its sample, this clone was seen a few times. The J gene is TRBJ2-7, the V gene TRBV5-4; D is undetermined. Germline CDR1 is SGHNT and CDR2 is YYREEE (reference sequence). This CDR3 comprises 13 residues. Deletions cut 2 bases from V and 6 bases from J, with 12 bases between. DNA for the CDR3: TGTGCCAGCAGCTTTATTTCTGCGCGCGAGCAGTACTTC. Protein sequence: CASSFISAREQYF.

This clone has a single count. An end of the junction differs from the germline gene, which may be a read error. V and J are TRBV11-3 and TRBJ1-2; tentative D call: TRBD1 (5 bases). The germline V gene has CDR1 SGHNT and CDR2 YENEEA. The CDR3 totals 13 residues. The CDR3 bases are TGTGCCAGCAGCCTAGAGACAGACTATGGCTACACCTTC. Translation gives CASSLETDYGYTF.

The chain has TRBV18 and TRBJ2-5, with 8 positions matching TRBD1. Per germline, CDR1 KGHSH and CDR2 LQKENI. V shed 7 bases, J shed 5 bases, and the junction held 9 bases outside the gene matches. This CDR3 region has 14 residues. The CDR3 nucleotides are TGTGCCAGCTGCACCCGGACAGGGACGGAGACCCAGTACTTC. This translates into CASCTRTGTETQYF.

This clone was counted a single time. The CDR3 reads CASMGRRQGKTEAFF. CDR3 coding DNA: TGTGCCAGCATGGGCCGAAGACAGGGTAAGACTGAAGCTTTCTTT. V is TRBV6-1 and J is TRBJ1-1, with 7 bases identical to TRBD1. The CDR3 has 15 amino acids. Germline V gene data show CDR1 as MNHNS and CDR2 as SASEGT. The V segment lost 7 bases and the J segment 5 bases; nucleotides outside the gene matches: 13.

This chain connects TRBV28 to TRBJ2-2, with unresolved D. Germline CDR1 reads MDHEN; CDR2 reads SYDVKM. V gave up 5 bases and J gave up 7 bases, with 14 bases separating them. The CDR3 runs 14 residues. As DNA, the CDR3 is TGTGCCAGCAGTCCCCCCGTCGGTGACGGGGAGCTGTTTTTT. Its protein is CASSPPVGDGELFF.

The chain is built from TRBV25-1 and TRBJ2-3, with unresolved D. Germline-derived CDR1 and CDR2 are MGHDK and SYGVNS. V shed 0 bases and J shed 0 bases, with 13 bases lying between them. The CDR3 loop spans 17 amino acids. The CDR3 DNA reads as TGTGCCAGCAGTGAATATAATCCAGAAGTGAGCACAGATACGCAGTATTTT. Translating it yields CASSEYNPEVSTDTQYF.

The rearrangement uses TRBV18 and TRBJ2-7, with 10 bases identical to TRBD2. Looked up from germline, CDR1 is KGHSH and CDR2 is LQKENI. The CDR3 is 17 amino acids. V lost 5 bases and J lost 0; bases outside the gene matches: 10. The CDR3 loop reads CASSAPGLADSSYEQYF. DNA of the CDR3: TGTGCCAGCTCAGCCCCCGGACTAGCGGACAGCTCCTACGAGCAGTACTTC.

The chain links TRBV7-7 to TRBJ2-5, with D tentatively TRBD2 (5 bases). V was trimmed by 5 bases and J by 5 bases, leaving 12 bases between them. From germline, CDR1 is SSHAT and CDR2 FNYEAQ (reference sequence). The CDR3 totals 13 residues. CDR3 in DNA: TGTGCCAGCAGCCCGCCTTGGGAGGAGACCCAGTACTTC. Protein sequence: CASSPPWEETQYF.

The chain has TRBV5-1 and TRBJ2-2, with a possible D match to TRBD1 (6 bases). The CDR3 contains 15 residues. With 4 bases removed from V and 5 bases from J, the gap between germline ends came to 15 bases. From germline, CDR1 is SGHRS and CDR2 YFSETQ. The CDR3 reads CASSPDRWETGELFF. The CDR3 DNA sequence: TGCGCCAGCAGCCCAGACAGGTGGGAAACCGGGGAGCTGTTTTTT.